This T cell receptor (beta chain) comes out of a study of cytomegalovirus exposure and HLA in healthy donors. Looked up from germline, CDR1 is SGDLS and CDR2 is YYNGEE. This CDR3 is 15 amino acids long. V lost 0 bases, J lost 5 bases, and 14 bases lay in between. This clone was counted only a few times. The PCR used 60 Vbeta and 13 Jbeta primers. The protocol was immunoSEQ multiplex PCR, while the TCRdb copy is restricted to in-frame clones and leaves out a portion. This table has 80,000 to 100,000 clones, 70% to 80% appearing once. The rearrangement joins TRBV9 to TRBJ1-1; D possibly corresponds to TRBD1 (5 bases). The receptor was derived from a man younger than 45 in good health and CMV-seropositive. Sequencing was performed on PBMCs. This chain's CDR3 is CASSVDPGLGTEAFF. CDR3 bases: TGTGCCAGCAGCGTAGACCCAGGGCTGGGGACTGAAGCTTTCTTT. Supplemented by reference TRBV9 and TRBJ1-1, the full variable domain reads DSGVTQTPKHLITATGQRVTLRCSPRSGDLSVYWYQQSLDQGLQFLIQYYNGEERAKGNILERFSAQQFPDLHSELNLSSLELGDSALYFCASSVDPGLGTEAFFGQGTRLTVV.